This T cell receptor beta chain was sequenced during a study of spatial heterogeneity in lung cancer. Turning to the study itself: On average, each unique TCR and UMI combination appeared more than ten times in raw reads.

Time point: sample taken at primary tumor resection. Sequencing of whole RNA from tumor, nontumor lung or frozen PBMC involved no sorting. This clonotype ranks as medium-sized. Within a library made for alpha chains, this beta chain is off target, and its count is uninformative. Germline V lookup: CDR1 SGHRS, CDR2 YFSETQ. CDR3 length: 12 residues. V lost 3 bases and J 6 bases, leaving 7 bases between the germline ends. TCRdb redid the calling of the 5' RACE reads with MiXCR, one entry per CDR3 protein. In the table there are over 1,500 distinct CDR3 sequences, over 7% of which are singletons. This material consisted of normal lung tissue next to the tumor, taken at surgery. This receptor was identified in a male donor with early-stage non-small cell lung cancer. The chain carries TRBV5-1 and TRBJ2-1; D ambiguous. CDR3 residues: CASSSYSNEQFF. The CDR3 DNA follows: TGCGCCAGCAGCTCTTACAGCAATGAGCAGTTCTTC. The full variable domain, rest sourced from reference TRBV5-1 and TRBJ2-1, is KAGVTQTPRYLIKTRGQQVTLSCSPISGHRSVSWYQQTPGQGLQFLFEYFSETQRNKGNFPGRFSGRQFSNSRSEMNVSTLELGDSALYLCASSSYSNEQFFGPGTRLTVL.